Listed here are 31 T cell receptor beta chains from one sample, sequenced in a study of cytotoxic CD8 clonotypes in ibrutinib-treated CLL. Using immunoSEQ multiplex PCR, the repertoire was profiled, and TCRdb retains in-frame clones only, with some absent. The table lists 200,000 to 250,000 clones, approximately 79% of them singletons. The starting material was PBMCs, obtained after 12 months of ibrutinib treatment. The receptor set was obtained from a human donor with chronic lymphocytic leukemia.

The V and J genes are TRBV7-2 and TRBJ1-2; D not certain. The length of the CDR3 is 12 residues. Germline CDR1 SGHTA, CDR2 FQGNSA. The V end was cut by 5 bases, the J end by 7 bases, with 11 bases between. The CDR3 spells CASSEKTIGYTF. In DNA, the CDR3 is TGTGCCAGCAGCGAAAAGACCATTGGCTACACCTTC.

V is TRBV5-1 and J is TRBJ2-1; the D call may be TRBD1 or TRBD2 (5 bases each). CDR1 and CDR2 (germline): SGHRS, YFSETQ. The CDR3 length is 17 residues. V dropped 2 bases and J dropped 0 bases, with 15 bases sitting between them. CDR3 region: CASSFYPGGGSYNEQFF. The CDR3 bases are TGCGCCAGCAGCTTCTACCCGGGTGGGGGCTCCTACAATGAGCAGTTCTTC. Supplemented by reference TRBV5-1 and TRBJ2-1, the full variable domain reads KAGVTQTPRYLIKTRGQQVTLSCSPISGHRSVSWYQQTPGQGLQFLFEYFSETQRNKGNFPGRFSGRQFSNSRSEMNVSTLELGDSALYLCASSFYPGGGSYNEQFFGPGTRLTVL.

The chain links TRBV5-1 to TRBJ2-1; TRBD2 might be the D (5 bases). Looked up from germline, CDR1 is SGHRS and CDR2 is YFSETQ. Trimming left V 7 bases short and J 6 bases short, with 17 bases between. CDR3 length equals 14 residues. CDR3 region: CASGSYPMTNEQFF. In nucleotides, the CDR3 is TGCGCCAGCGGGAGCTACCCTATGACCAATGAGCAGTTCTTC.

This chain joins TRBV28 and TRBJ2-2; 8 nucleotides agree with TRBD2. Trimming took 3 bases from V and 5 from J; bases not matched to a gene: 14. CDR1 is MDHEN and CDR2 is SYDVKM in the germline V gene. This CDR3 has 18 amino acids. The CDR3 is CASSFTRSSGIGTGELFF. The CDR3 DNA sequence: TGTGCCAGCAGTTTTACCCGGAGTAGCGGGATAGGTACCGGGGAGCTGTTTTTT.

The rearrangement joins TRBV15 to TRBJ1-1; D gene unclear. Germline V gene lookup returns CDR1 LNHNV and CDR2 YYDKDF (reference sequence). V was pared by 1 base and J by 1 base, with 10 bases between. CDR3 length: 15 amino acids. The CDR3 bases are TGTGCCACCAGCAGAGCTGACACCAAGAACACTGAAGCTTTCTTT. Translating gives CATSRADTKNTEAFF. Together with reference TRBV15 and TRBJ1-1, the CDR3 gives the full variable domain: DAMVIQNPRYQVTQFGKPVTLSCSQTLNHNVMYWYQQKSSQAPKLLFHYYDKDFNNEADTPDNFQSRRPNTSFCFLDIRSPGLGDTAMYLCATSRADTKNTEAFFGQGTRLTVV.

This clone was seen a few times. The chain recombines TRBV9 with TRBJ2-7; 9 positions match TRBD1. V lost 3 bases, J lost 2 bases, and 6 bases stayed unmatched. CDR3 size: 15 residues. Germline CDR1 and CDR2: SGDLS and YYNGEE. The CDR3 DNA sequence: TGTGCCAGCAGCGCCGGGACAGGGCTCCCCTACGAGCAGTACTTC. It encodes CASSAGTGLPYEQYF.

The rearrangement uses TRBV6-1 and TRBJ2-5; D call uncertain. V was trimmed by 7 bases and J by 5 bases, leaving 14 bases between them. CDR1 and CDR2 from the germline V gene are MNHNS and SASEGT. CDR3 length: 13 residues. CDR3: CASTYLAEETQYF. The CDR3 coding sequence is TGTGCCAGCACTTATTTGGCAGAGGAGACCCAGTACTTC.

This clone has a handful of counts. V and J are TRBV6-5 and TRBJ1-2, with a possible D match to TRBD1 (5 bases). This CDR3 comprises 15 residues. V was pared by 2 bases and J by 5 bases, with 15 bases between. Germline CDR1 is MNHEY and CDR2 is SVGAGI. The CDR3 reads CASSYNAGQGYGYTF. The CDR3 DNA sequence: TGTGCCAGCAGTTACAATGCGGGGCAGGGATATGGCTACACCTTC.

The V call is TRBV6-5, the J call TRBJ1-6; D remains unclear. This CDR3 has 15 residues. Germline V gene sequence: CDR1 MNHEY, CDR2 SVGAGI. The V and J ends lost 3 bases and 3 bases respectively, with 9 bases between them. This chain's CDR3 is CASSYGRRYNSPLHF. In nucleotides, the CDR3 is TGTGCCAGCAGTTATGGCAGACGCTATAATTCACCCCTCCACTTT.

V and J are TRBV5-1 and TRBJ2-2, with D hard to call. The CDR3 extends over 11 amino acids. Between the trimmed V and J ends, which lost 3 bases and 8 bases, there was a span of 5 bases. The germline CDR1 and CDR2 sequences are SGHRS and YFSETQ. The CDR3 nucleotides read TGCGCCAGCAGCTACCTGGGGGAGCTGTTTTTT. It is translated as CASSYLGELFF.

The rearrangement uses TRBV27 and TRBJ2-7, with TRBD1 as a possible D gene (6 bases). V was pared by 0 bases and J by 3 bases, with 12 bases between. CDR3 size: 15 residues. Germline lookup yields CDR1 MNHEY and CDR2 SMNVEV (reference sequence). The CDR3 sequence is CASSLSEEQGYEQYF. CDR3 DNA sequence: TGTGCCAGCAGTTTATCGGAGGAACAGGGCTACGAGCAGTACTTC.

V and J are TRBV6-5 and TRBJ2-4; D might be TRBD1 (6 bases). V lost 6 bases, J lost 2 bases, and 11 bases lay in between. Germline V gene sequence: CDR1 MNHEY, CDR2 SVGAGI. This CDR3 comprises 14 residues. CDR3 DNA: TGTGCCAGCAGCCTACAGGGTCCCAAAAACATTCAGTACTTC. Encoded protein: CASSLQGPKNIQYF.

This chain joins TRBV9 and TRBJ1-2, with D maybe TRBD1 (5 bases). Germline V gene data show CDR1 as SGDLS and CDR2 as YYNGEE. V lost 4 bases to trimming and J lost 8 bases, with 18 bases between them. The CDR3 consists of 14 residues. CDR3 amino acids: CASSLPGTVSGYTF. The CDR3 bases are TGTGCCAGCAGCCTCCCTGGGACCGTCAGCGGCTACACCTTC. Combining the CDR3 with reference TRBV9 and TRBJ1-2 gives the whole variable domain DSGVTQTPKHLITATGQRVTLRCSPRSGDLSVYWYQQSLDQGLQFLIQYYNGEERAKGNILERFSAQQFPDLHSELNLSSLELGDSALYFCASSLPGTVSGYTFGSGTRLTVV.

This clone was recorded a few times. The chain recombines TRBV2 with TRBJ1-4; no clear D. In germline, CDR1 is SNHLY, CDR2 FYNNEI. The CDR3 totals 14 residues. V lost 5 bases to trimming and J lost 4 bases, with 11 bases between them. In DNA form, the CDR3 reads TGTGCCAGCAGTCTCGACGGCGGTAATGAAAAACTGTTTTTT. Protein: CASSLDGGNEKLFF.

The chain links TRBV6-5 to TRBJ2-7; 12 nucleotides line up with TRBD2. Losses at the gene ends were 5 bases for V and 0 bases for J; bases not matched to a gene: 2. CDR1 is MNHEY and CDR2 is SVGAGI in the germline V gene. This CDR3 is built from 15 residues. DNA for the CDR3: TGTGCCAGCAGTGGACTAGCGGGGAGCTCCTACGAGCAGTACTTC. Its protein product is CASSGLAGSSYEQYF.

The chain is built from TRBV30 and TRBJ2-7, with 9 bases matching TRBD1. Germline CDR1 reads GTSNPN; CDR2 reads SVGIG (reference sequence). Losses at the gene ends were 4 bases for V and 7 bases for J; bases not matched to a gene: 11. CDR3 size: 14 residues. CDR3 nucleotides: TGTGCCTGGACCCCGGGACAGGGCGTAGAAGAGCAGTACTTC. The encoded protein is CAWTPGQGVEEQYF.

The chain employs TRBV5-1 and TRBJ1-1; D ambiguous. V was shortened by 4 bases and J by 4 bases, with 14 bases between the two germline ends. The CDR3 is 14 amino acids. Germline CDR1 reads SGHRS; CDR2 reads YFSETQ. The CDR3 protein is CASSLDPSGTEAFF. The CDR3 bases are TGCGCCAGCAGCCTCGACCCATCCGGCACTGAAGCTTTCTTT.

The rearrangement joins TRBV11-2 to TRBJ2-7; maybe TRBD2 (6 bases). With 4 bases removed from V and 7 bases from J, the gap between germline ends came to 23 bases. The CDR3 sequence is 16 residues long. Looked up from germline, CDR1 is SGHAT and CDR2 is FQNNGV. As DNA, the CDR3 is TGTGCCAGCAGCTGGGACTTAGACTGGCCCGCTGGGGAGCAGTACTTC. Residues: CASSWDLDWPAGEQYF.

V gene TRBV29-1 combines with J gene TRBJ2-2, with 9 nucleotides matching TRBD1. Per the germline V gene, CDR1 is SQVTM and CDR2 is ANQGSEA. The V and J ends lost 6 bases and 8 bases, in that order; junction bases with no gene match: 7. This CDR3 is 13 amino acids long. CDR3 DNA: TGCAGCGTGGCCCCAGACAGGGGGGGGGAGCTGTTTTTT. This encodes CSVAPDRGGELFF.

CDR3 nucleotides: TGTGCCAGCAGCTCAGAGGGATGGGGAAGCACTGAAGCTTTCTTT. Protein sequence: CASSSEGWGSTEAFF. This rearrangement joins TRBV11-1 to TRBJ1-1; D not certain. V lost 4 bases and J 4 bases, leaving 16 bases between the germline ends. The length of the CDR3 is 15 residues. In germline, CDR1 is SGHAT, CDR2 FQDESV (reference sequence).

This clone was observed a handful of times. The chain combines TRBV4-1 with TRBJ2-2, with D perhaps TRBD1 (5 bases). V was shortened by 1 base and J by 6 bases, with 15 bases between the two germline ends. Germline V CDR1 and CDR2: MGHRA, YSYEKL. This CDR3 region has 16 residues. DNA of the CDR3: TGCGCCAGCAGCCAAGGGGGCCCTCTAGAGCCCGGGGAGCTGTTTTTT. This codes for CASSQGGPLEPGELFF.

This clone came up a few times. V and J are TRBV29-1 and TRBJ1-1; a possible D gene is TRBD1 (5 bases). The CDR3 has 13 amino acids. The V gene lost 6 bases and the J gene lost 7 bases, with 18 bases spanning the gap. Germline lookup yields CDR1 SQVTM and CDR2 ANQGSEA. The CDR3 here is CSVLYSGTVEAFF. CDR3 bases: TGCAGCGTCCTGTACTCCGGGACTGTTGAAGCTTTCTTT. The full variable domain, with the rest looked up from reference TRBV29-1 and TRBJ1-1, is SAVISQKPSRDICQRGTSLTIQCQVDSQVTMMFWYRQQPGQSLTLIATANQGSEATYESGFVIDKFPISRPNLTFSTLTVSNMSPEDSSIYLCSVLYSGTVEAFFGQGTRLTVV.

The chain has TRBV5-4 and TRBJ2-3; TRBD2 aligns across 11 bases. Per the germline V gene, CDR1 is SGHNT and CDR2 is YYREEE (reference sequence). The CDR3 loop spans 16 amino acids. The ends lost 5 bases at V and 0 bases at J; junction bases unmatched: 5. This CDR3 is CASSTGLAGSTDTQYF. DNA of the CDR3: TGTGCCAGCAGTACAGGACTAGCGGGCAGCACAGATACGCAGTATTTT. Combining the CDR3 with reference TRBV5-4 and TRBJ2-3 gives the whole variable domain ETGVTQSPTHLIKTRGQQVTLRCSSQSGHNTVSWYQQALGQGPQFIFQYYREEENGRGNFPPRFSGLQFPNYSSELNVNALELDDSALYLCASSTGLAGSTDTQYFGPGTRLTVL.

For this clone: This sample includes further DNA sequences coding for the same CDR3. CDR3 sequence: CASSPGTGNTEAFF. The DNA for the CDR3 is TGTGCCAGCTCACCCGGGACAGGCAACACTGAAGCTTTCTTT. The chain combines TRBV18 with TRBJ1-1, with 8 positions matching TRBD1. CDR3 length equals 14 residues. V was clipped by 3 bases and J by 2 bases; unmatched bases: 2. Germline assignment: CDR1 KGHSH and CDR2 LQKENI.

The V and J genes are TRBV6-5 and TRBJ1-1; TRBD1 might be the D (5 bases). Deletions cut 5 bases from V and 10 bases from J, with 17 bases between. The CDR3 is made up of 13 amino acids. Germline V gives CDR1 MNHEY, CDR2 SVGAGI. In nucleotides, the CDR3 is TGTGCCAGCAGTCCCAGGAGGGGCGACGGAGCTTTCTTT. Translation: CASSPRRGDGAFF.

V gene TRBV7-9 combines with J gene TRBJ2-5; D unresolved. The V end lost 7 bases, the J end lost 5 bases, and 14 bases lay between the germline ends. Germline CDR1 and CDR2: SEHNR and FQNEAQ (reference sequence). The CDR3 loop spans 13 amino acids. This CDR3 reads CASKPGLTETQYF. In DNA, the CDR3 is TGTGCCAGCAAGCCAGGCTTGACGGAGACCCAGTACTTC.

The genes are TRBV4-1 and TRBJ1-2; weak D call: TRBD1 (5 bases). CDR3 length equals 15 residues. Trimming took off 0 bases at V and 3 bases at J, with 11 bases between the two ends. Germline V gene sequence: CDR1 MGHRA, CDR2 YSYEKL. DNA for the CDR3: TGCGCCAGCAGCCAAGATCGGGGACCAGACTATGGCTACACCTTC. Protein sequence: CASSQDRGPDYGYTF.

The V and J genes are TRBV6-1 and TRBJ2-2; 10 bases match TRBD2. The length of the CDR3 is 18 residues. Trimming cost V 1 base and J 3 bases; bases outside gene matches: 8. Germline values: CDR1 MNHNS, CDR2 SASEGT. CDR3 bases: TGTGCCAGCAGTGAAGAGGGTAGCGGGGGGTCCCACACCGGGGAGCTGTTTTTT. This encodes CASSEEGSGGSHTGELFF.

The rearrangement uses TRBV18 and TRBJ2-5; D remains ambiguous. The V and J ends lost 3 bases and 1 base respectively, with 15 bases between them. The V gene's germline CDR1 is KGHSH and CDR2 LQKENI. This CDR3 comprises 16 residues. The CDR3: CASSPPYSDLQETQYF. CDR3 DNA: TGTGCCAGCTCACCCCCCTATTCGGACCTCCAAGAGACCCAGTACTTC.

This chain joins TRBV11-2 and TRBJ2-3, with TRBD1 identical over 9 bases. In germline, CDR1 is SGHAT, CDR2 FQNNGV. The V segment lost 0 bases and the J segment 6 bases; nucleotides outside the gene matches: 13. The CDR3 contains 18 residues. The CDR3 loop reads CASSLDPTGGTRPDTQYF. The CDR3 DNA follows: TGTGCCAGCAGCTTAGATCCAACAGGGGGCACTCGGCCGGATACGCAGTATTTT.

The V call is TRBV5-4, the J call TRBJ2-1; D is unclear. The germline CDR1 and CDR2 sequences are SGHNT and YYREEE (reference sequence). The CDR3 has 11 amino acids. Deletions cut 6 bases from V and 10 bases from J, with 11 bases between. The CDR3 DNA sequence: TGTGCCAGCACCGAAGCTGGCGAGCAGTTCTTC. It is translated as CASTEAGEQFF.